This T cell receptor (beta chain) comes out of a study of CD8 T cells in ankylosing spondylitis. Deletions cut 6 bases from V and 8 bases from J, with 8 bases between. The CDR3 spans 11 residues. The germline CDR1 and CDR2 sequences are MNHEY and SVGEGT. This clonotype has just a few counts. Its antigen is undetermined. Making use of molecular barcodes, quantitative 5'-RACE generated TCR beta libraries. TCRdb analysed the 5' RACE reads with MiXCR anew, one entry per CDR3 protein. This table has under 200,000 distinct CDR3 sequences, approximately 10% appearing once. Regarding the study as a whole: Disease-associated clonotypes exhibited CD8+ identity and were relatively infrequent in peripheral blood. Seemingly distinctive of ankylosing spondylitis blood was a TCR beta motif formed by eight highly homologous variants. Significant enrichment of disease-linked clones was reportedly seen in matched ankylosing spondylitis synovial fluid.

This sequence joins TRBV6-2 or TRBV6-3 and TRBJ2-1; weak D call: TRBD2 (5 bases). Sequencing was performed on blood, either unsorted or a sorted T cell fraction (not recorded which). This clonotype was obtained from a female donor with ankylosing spondylitis or in good health (not recorded which). CDR3 protein: CASRGSYEQFF. The CDR3 DNA reads as TGTGCCAGCAGAGGGAGTTATGAGCAGTTCTTC.